These 19 T cell receptor beta chains came from one sample sequenced in a study of blood T cell repertoires in COVID-19 (dated by TCRdb to about 2020). Libraries came from the immunoSEQ multiplex PCR assay. As stored in TCRdb, this immuneACCESS dataset retains in-frame rearrangements with V and J assigned. A fraction of the clones does not appear; measured against another copy, unresolved V genes explain less than half of the discrepancy, and the remainder lacks a known reason. The sample has about 210,000 clones on record, roughly 94% of them singletons. Of the sample, under 1.5% falls within the top ten clones. Sequencing used peripheral blood. These TCRs come from a man aged 25 to 45 with acute or convalescent COVID-19.

The gene calls are TRBV3-1 (or the pseudogene TRBV3-2) and TRBJ2-2; tentatively, D is TRBD2 (5 bases). CDR1 is LGHDT and CDR2 is YNNKEL in the germline V gene (reference sequence). V lost 9 bases to trimming and J lost 0 bases, with 11 bases between them. The CDR3 sequence is 14 residues long. The CDR3 nucleotides read TGTGCCAGTAGCAAGCGGTCGAACACCGGGGAGCTGTTTTTT. Encoded protein: CASSKRSNTGELFF.

The chain has TRBV19 and TRBJ1-6; D gene ambiguous. Germline V gives CDR1 LNHDA, CDR2 SQIVND (reference sequence). Trimming left V 2 bases short and J 5 bases short, with 13 bases between. The CDR3 totals 16 residues. This CDR3 reads CASSIYLRRNNSPLHF. The CDR3 region has the DNA TGTGCCAGTAGTATATATTTAAGGCGGAATAATTCACCCCTCCACTTT.

This chain uses TRBV27 with TRBJ2-3; TRBD2 matches 7 bases. The CDR3 sequence is 14 residues long. Trimming removed 3 bases from V and 6 bases from J; junction bases left unmatched: 6. The germline CDR1 and CDR2 sequences are MNHEY and SMNVEV (reference sequence). The CDR3 bases are TGTGCCAGCAGTTTTGAGGGGCGGGGGGATACGCAGTATTTT. This sequence encodes CASSFEGRGDTQYF.

As DNA, the CDR3 is TGTGCCAGCAGTGCTCCCGGGAGTCCAGAGACCCAGTACTTC. It yields the protein CASSAPGSPETQYF. The V call is TRBV27, the J call TRBJ2-5; D is perhaps TRBD2 (6 bases). V lost 5 bases and J 4 bases, leaving 14 bases between the germline ends. CDR1 MNHEY and CDR2 SMNVEV come from the germline V gene (reference sequence). The CDR3 runs 14 residues.

The chain joins TRBV11-2 to TRBJ1-4; D ambiguous. V shed 8 bases and J shed 4 bases, with 17 bases lying between them. This CDR3 has 15 amino acids. Germline-derived CDR1 and CDR2 are SGHAT and FQNNGV. The CDR3 DNA reads TGTGCCAGCGGCGACCCGGCGGGAGATAATGAAAAACTGTTTTTT. Translation: CASGDPAGDNEKLFF.

The chain links TRBV30 to TRBJ2-3, with D unclear. Between the trimmed V and J ends, which lost 4 bases and 3 bases, there was a span of 14 bases. The germline V gene has CDR1 GTSNPN and CDR2 SVGIG (reference sequence). The CDR3 is 14 residues long. As DNA, the CDR3 is TGTGCCTGGAATGGGTACAGCCCGACAGATACGCAGTATTTT. This sequence encodes CAWNGYSPTDTQYF.

The gene calls are TRBV11-3 and TRBJ2-2; D possibly corresponds to TRBD1 (6 bases). Per the germline V gene, CDR1 is SGHNT and CDR2 is YENEEA. The germline V and J ends were trimmed by 2 bases and 7 bases, with 11 bases remaining between them. The CDR3 runs to 14 residues. CDR3 sequence (DNA): TGTGCCAGCAGCTTACGGCAGGGGAACGGGGAGCTGTTTTTT. Amino acids: CASSLRQGNGELFF.

The rearrangement joins TRBV19 to TRBJ1-2; D is perhaps TRBD1 (6 bases). V lost 6 bases to trimming and J lost 1 base, with 12 bases between them. Germline V lookup: CDR1 LNHDA, CDR2 SQIVND (reference sequence). The length of the CDR3 is 14 residues. CDR3 sequence: CASRPGHNNYGYTF. The CDR3 bases are TGTGCCAGTAGACCGGGACACAATAACTATGGCTACACCTTC.

This CDR3 reads CASSYSSQFGTQYF. CDR3 DNA: TGTGCCAGCAGTTACTCGTCCCAGTTTGGGACCCAGTACTTC. The chain combines TRBV6-2 or TRBV6-3 with TRBJ2-5; D not certain. V dropped 0 bases and J dropped 7 bases, with 12 bases sitting between them. Germline V CDR1 and CDR2: MNHEY, SVGEGT. The CDR3 has 14 amino acids.

J is TRBJ2-1 and V is TRBV19; 9 nucleotides line up with TRBD1. V shed 6 bases, J shed 2 bases, and the junction held 5 bases outside the gene matches. In germline, CDR1 is LNHDA, CDR2 SQIVND (reference sequence). The CDR3 spans 15 residues. The DNA for the CDR3 is TGTGCCAGTAGCCAGGGACAGGGCCCCTACAATGAGCAGTTCTTC. It codes for CASSQGQGPYNEQFF.

The V call is TRBV18, the J call TRBJ1-1, with D perhaps TRBD1 (5 bases). Germline CDR1 and CDR2: KGHSH and LQKENI. The CDR3 is 14 residues long. The V gene lost 7 bases and the J gene lost 0 bases, with 12 bases spanning the gap. Here the CDR3 reads CASFTTALNTEAFF. The CDR3 DNA follows: TGTGCCAGCTTTACGACAGCCCTGAACACTGAAGCTTTCTTT. The whole variable domain, remainder taken from reference TRBV18 and TRBJ1-1, is NAGVMQNPRHLVRRRGQEARLRCSPMKGHSHVYWYRQLPEEGLKFMVYLQKENIIDESGMPKERFSAEFPKEGPSILRIQQVVRGDSAAYFCASFTTALNTEAFFGQGTRLTVV.

The CDR3 is CASRGQGAYNEQFF. The CDR3 nucleotides are TGTGCCAGCAGAGGACAGGGGGCGTACAATGAGCAGTTCTTC. The chain combines TRBV28 with TRBJ2-1, with TRBD1 identical over 11 bases. Germline trimming cut 6 bases from V and 4 bases from J; bases unmatched to any gene: 2. CDR1 and CDR2 from the germline V gene are MDHEN and SYDVKM. This CDR3 is built from 14 residues.

In its sample, this clone was seen once. The gene calls are TRBV28 and TRBJ1-5; TRBD1 matches at 8 bases. The CDR3 has 14 residues. Germline CDR1 reads MDHEN; CDR2 reads SYDVKM. V lost 5 bases, J lost 3 bases, and 3 bases stayed unmatched. The CDR3 protein is CASSPTGDNQPQHF. The CDR3 bases are TGTGCCAGCAGTCCGACAGGGGACAATCAGCCCCAGCATTTT.

Only a few counts were recorded for this clone. The chain recombines TRBV5-6 with TRBJ1-6; the match to TRBD1 covers 7 bases. V lost 3 bases and J lost 1; bases outside the gene matches: 1. This CDR3 spans 15 amino acids. The germline V gene encodes CDR1 SGHDT and CDR2 YYEEEE. The CDR3 nucleotides read TGTGCCAGCAGCTCGGACAGGTCCTATAATTCACCCCTCCACTTT. As protein: CASSSDRSYNSPLHF.

The genes are TRBV6-6 and TRBJ2-3, with 7 bases lining up with TRBD2. CDR1 is MNHNY and CDR2 is SVGAGI in the germline V gene (reference sequence). This CDR3 spans 14 amino acids. Unmatched junction bases numbered 6, after V lost 9 bases and J lost 0 bases. The CDR3 DNA sequence: TGTGCCAGGGGACTATCTCCTAGCACAGATACGCAGTATTTT. Translating it yields CARGLSPSTDTQYF.

This chain connects TRBV11-1 to TRBJ2-3, with D tentatively TRBD2 (5 bases). Deletions cut 3 bases from V and 4 bases from J, with 11 bases between. Germline CDR1 is SGHAT and CDR2 is FQDESV (reference sequence). This CDR3 has 14 amino acids. CDR3 sequence reads: CASSFGGSADTQYF. The DNA of the CDR3 is TGTGCCAGCAGCTTCGGCGGTAGCGCAGATACGCAGTATTTT.

This chain links TRBV5-1 with TRBJ2-2; 8 bases are shared with TRBD1. The trim removed 4 bases at V and 1 base at J, leaving 12 bases unmatched. The CDR3 has 18 amino acids. The germline gives CDR1 SGHRS, CDR2 YFSETQ. This chain's CDR3 is CASSPDREYTGNTGELFF. The CDR3 DNA sequence: TGCGCCAGCAGCCCGGACAGGGAATATACGGGGAACACCGGGGAGCTGTTTTTT.

The rearrangement uses TRBV4-1 and TRBJ2-2; 10 nucleotides agree with TRBD1. Germline V lookup: CDR1 MGHRA, CDR2 YSYEKL. V lost 3 bases and J lost 7; bases outside the gene matches: 8. CDR3 size: 16 residues. The CDR3 DNA is TGCGCCAGCAGCCACGGGACAGGGGTTTTGATCGGGGAGCTGTTTTTT. This gives the protein CASSHGTGVLIGELFF.

The V call is TRBV4-1, the J call TRBJ2-5, with 11 nucleotides matching TRBD1. The CDR3 contains 14 residues. The germline V gene encodes CDR1 MGHRA and CDR2 YSYEKL. V lost 4 bases and J lost 5; bases outside the gene matches: 3. The CDR3 DNA sequence: TGCGCCAGCAGCCGGGACAGGGGGTTGGAGACCCAGTACTTC. Translating gives CASSRDRGLETQYF.